This note documents a single T cell receptor beta chain sequence. The sample is drawn from a study of OX40 agonist ivuxolimab in advanced cancers. The CDR3 is 15 amino acids. Trimming took 0 bases from V and 2 from J, leaving 11 bases between them. The germline gives CDR1 MNHEY, CDR2 SVGAGI. Some clones are missing from TCRdb's copy, which holds only in-frame ones; the method was immunoSEQ multiplex PCR. The sample yields around 70,000 clones, almost 85% seen once. The receptor was derived from an adult with an advanced solid tumor such as melanoma, head and neck, liver or kidney cancer. This rearrangement joins TRBV6-5 to TRBJ2-7, with D unclear. The material was CD4+ or CD8+ T cells sorted from blood, obtained in a trial of the OX40 agonist ivuxolimab. This CDR3 is CASSYSRGSTYEQYF. Here the CDR3 DNA reads TGTGCCAGCAGTTACTCGCGCGGCAGCACCTACGAGCAGTACTTC.